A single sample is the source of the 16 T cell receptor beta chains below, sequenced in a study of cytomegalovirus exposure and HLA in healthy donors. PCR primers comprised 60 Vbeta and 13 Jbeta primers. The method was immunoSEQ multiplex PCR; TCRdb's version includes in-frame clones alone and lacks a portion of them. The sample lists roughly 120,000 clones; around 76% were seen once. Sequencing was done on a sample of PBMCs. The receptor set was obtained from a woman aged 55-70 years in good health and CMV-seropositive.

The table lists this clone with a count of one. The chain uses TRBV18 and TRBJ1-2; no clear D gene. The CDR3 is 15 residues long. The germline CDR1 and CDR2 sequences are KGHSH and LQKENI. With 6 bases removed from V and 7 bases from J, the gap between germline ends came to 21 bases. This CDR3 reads CASSQPRNFPGGYTF. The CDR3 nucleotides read TGTGCCAGCTCCCAACCTAGGAATTTTCCGGGTGGCTACACCTTC.

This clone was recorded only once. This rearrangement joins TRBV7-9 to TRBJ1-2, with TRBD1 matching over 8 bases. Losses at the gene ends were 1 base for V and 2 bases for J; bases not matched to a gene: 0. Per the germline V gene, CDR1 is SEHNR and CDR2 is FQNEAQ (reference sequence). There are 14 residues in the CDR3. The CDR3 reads CASSLDRGNYGYTF. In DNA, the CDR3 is TGTGCCAGCAGCTTAGACAGGGGGAACTATGGCTACACCTTC.

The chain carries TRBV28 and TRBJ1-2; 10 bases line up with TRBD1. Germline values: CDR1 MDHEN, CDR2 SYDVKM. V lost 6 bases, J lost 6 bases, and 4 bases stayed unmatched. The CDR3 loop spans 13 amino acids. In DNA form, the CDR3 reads TGTGCCAGCAGGGGACAGGGGAGGGATGGCTACACCTTC. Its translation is CASRGQGRDGYTF.

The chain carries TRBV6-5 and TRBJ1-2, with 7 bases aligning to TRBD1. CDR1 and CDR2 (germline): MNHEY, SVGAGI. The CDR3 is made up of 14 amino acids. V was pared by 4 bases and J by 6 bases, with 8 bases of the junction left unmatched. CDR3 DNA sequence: TGTGCCAGCAGTTTTTTGGACAGGCTCGATGGCTACACCTTC. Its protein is CASSFLDRLDGYTF.

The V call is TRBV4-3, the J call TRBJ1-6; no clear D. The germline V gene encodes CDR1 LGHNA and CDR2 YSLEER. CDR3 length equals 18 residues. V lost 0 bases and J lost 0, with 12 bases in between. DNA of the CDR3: TGCGCCAGCAGCCAAGATTTCTCGGGGAGCTCCTATAATTCACCCCTCCACTTT. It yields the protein CASSQDFSGSSYNSPLHF.

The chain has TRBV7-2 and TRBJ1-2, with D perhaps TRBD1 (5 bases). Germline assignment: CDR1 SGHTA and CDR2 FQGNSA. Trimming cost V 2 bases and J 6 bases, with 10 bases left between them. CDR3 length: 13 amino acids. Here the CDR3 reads CASSLRAGDGYTF. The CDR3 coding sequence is TGTGCCAGCAGCTTACGGGCGGGGGATGGCTACACCTTC.

As DNA, the CDR3 is TGTGCCAGCTCACCTCCGGGACAGGCCTACGAGCAGTACTTC. Translated, it gives CASSPPGQAYEQYF. J is TRBJ2-7 and V is TRBV18, with 8 bases that match TRBD1. After removal of 3 bases from V and 2 bases from J, the junction contained 3 bases not matched to a gene. Germline-derived CDR1 and CDR2 are KGHSH and LQKENI. This CDR3 region has 14 residues.

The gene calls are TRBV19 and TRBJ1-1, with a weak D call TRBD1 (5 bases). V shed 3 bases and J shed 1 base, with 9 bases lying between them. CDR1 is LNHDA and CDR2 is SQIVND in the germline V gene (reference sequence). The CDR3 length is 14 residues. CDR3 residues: CASSIQGRNTEAFF. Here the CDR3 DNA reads TGTGCCAGTAGTATTCAGGGAAGGAACACTGAAGCTTTCTTT.

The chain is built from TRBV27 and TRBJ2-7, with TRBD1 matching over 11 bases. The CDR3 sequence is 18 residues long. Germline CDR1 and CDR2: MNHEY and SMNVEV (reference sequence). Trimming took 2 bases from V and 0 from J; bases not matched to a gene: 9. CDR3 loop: CASSLTSPGTGGSYEQYF. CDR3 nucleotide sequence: TGTGCCAGCAGTTTAACTAGCCCCGGGACAGGGGGCTCCTACGAGCAGTACTTC.

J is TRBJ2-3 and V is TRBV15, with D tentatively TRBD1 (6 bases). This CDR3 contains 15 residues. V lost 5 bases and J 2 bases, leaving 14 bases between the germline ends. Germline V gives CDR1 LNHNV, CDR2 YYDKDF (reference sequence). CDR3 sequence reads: CATSSLGQYTDTQYF. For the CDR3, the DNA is TGTGCCACCAGCTCCCTCGGACAGTACACAGATACGCAGTATTTT.

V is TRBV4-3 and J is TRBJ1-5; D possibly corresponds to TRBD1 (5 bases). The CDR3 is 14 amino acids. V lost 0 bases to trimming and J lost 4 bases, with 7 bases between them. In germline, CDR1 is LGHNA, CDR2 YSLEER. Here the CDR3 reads CASSQDRANQPQHF. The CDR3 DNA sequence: TGCGCCAGCAGCCAAGACAGGGCGAATCAGCCCCAGCATTTT.

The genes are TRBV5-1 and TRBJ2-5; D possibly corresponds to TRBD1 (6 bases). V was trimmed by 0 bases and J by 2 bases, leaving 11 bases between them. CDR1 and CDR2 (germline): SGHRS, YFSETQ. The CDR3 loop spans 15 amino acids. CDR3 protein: CASSLATGIQETQYF. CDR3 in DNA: TGCGCCAGCAGCTTGGCTACAGGGATACAAGAGACCCAGTACTTC.

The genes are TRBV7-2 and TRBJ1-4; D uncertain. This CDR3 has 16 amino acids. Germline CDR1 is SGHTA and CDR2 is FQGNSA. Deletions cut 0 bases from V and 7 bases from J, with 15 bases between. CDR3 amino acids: CASSLAWSPSGEKLFF. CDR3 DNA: TGTGCCAGCAGCTTAGCGTGGAGCCCCAGCGGTGAAAAACTGTTTTTT.

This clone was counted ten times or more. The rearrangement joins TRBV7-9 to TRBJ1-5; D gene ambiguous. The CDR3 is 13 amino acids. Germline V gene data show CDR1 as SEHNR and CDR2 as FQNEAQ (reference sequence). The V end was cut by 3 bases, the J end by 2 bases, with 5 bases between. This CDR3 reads CASSLSGNQPQHF. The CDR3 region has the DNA TGTGCCAGCAGCTTGTCGGGCAATCAGCCCCAGCATTTT.

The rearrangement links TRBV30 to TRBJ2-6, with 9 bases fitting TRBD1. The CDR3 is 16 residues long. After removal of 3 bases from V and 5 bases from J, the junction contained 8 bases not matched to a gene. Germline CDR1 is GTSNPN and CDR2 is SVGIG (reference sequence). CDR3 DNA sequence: TGTGCCTGGAGACCCGGGACAGGGTCTTGGGCCAACGTCCTGACTTTC. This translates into CAWRPGTGSWANVLTF.

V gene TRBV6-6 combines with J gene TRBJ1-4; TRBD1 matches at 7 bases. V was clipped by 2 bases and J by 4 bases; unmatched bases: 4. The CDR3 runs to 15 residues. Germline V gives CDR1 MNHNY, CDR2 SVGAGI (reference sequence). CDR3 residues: CASSYTTGFNEKLFF. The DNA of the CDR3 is TGTGCCAGCAGTTACACGACAGGGTTTAATGAAAAACTGTTTTTT.